The sequence of this T cell receptor beta chain was determined in a study of a mutant IDH1 vaccine in newly diagnosed glioma. Overall study: Sex among treated patients split about 62% male, around 40% female; mean age was approximately 38 years. Every participant had undergone radiotherapy, temozolomide, or both before, and most underwent both.

Indicated time point: week 11, during vaccination. Topical imiquimod accompanied each vaccine dose, which consisted of 300 ug of mutant IDH1 20-mer peptide. Points on this clone: Its target is not known.

Study-level results: Shifts in the top peripheral T cell clonotypes seemed unrelated to pseudoprogression. Immune responses induced by the vaccine were seen in 93.3% of patients, spanning multiple MHC alleles.

The repertoire was sequenced with immunoSEQ multiplex PCR; TCRdb's copy has only in-frame clones and lacks some. The profile covers some 60,000 clones, with less than 85% appearing a single time and roughly 3.5% taken by the ten largest. Sequencing used PBMCs, obtained from a glioma patient whose treatment included an IDH1 peptide vaccine. This receptor was taken from a man in his thirties or forties with glioma.

CDR3 coding DNA: TGTGCCAGCAGCAATCAAATGCCCGGGGCCATGGATGGCTACACCTTC. Its protein is CASSNQMPGAMDGYTF. This chain uses TRBV7-9 with TRBJ1-2; TRBD1 might be the D (5 bases). The germline V gene has CDR1 SEHNR and CDR2 FQNEAQ (reference sequence). CDR3 length equals 16 residues. Trimming stripped 5 bases from V and 6 bases from J, with 22 bases between. Full variable domain (missing parts from reference TRBV7-9 and TRBJ1-2): DTGVSQNPRHKITKRGQNVTFRCDPISEHNRLYWYRQTLGQGPEFLTYFQNEAQLEKSRLLSDRFSAERPKGSFSTLEIQRTEQGDSAMYLCASSNQMPGAMDGYTFGSGTRLTVV.